These T cell receptor beta chains were read from a single sample in a study of blood T cell repertoires in COVID-19. Some clones are missing from TCRdb's copy, which holds only in-frame ones; the method was immunoSEQ multiplex PCR. The table has 200,000 to 300,000 clones, around 86% seen once. The sequenced sample was peripheral blood. These receptors all come from an older man with acute or convalescent COVID-19. Both conserved end residues are part of each CDR3. Fields, in order: CDR3 protein, CDR3 DNA, J gene, V gene, D gene, clone size. A D gene is named only where the DNA matches it firmly. Clone sizes are given selectively: once, few, many, or a class where the clone is expanded.

cdr3_aa: CASSPFAFGDTGSYEQYF
cdr3_nt: TGTGCCAGCTCACCATTCGCCTTCGGAGACACGGGATCCTACGAGCAGTACTTC
j_call: TRBJ2-7
v_call: TRBV18
d_call: -
clone_size: -

cdr3_aa: CASSLLAEWRGNQPQHF
cdr3_nt: TGTGCCAGCAGTTTATTGGCCGAGTGGAGGGGTAATCAGCCCCAGCATTTT
j_call: TRBJ1-5
v_call: TRBV28
d_call: -
clone_size: -

cdr3_aa: CSAREGGHNQPQHF
cdr3_nt: TGCAGCGCGAGGGAGGGGGGCCACAATCAGCCCCAGCATTTT
j_call: TRBJ1-5
v_call: TRBV29-1
d_call: -
clone_size: -

cdr3_aa: CASSLAPLSTEAFF
cdr3_nt: TGTGCCAGCAGCTTAGCCCCTTTGAGCACTGAAGCTTTCTTT
j_call: TRBJ1-1
v_call: TRBV7-2
d_call: -
clone_size: -

cdr3_aa: CASSGLLMNTEAFF
cdr3_nt: TGTGCCAGTAGTGGACTGCTCATGAACACTGAAGCTTTCTTT
j_call: TRBJ1-1
v_call: TRBV19
d_call: -
clone_size: few

cdr3_aa: CATSRVGRGLSQAYEQYF
cdr3_nt: TGTGCCACCAGCAGAGTTGGGAGGGGCCTTTCTCAAGCCTACGAGCAGTACTTC
j_call: TRBJ2-7
v_call: TRBV15
d_call: TRBD2
clone_size: -

cdr3_aa: CASSPLASGTDTQYF
cdr3_nt: TGTGCCAGCTCACCGCTCGCCTCCGGGACAGATACGCAGTATTTT
j_call: TRBJ2-3
v_call: TRBV18
d_call: -
clone_size: -

cdr3_aa: CASSQEGGDRVRGYTF
cdr3_nt: TGCGCCAGCAGCCAAGAAGGGGGAGACAGGGTTAGAGGCTACACCTTC
j_call: TRBJ1-2
v_call: TRBV4-1
d_call: TRBD1
clone_size: -

cdr3_aa: CASSLSGSNTEAFF
cdr3_nt: TGTGCCAGCAGTTTATCCGGGTCGAACACTGAAGCTTTCTTT
j_call: TRBJ1-1
v_call: TRBV28
d_call: -
clone_size: few

cdr3_aa: CASSWERERGELFF
cdr3_nt: TGCGCCAGCAGCTGGGAGCGGGAGAGAGGGGAGCTGTTTTTT
j_call: TRBJ2-2
v_call: TRBV5-1
d_call: TRBD2
clone_size: -

cdr3_aa: CASRTGSGAQYF
cdr3_nt: TGTGCCAGTAGGACAGGGTCTGGAGCGCAGTATTTT
j_call: TRBJ2-3
v_call: TRBV19
d_call: TRBD1
clone_size: -

cdr3_aa: CASSSPPEDPYF
cdr3_nt: TGTGCCAGCAGTTCCCCCCCGGAGGATCCCTACTTC
j_call: TRBJ2-7
v_call: TRBV28
d_call: -
clone_size: -

cdr3_aa: CASSLGEGRYTQYF
cdr3_nt: TGTGCCAGCAGCTTGGGGGAGGGCAGGTATACGCAGTATTTT
j_call: TRBJ2-3
v_call: TRBV5-4
d_call: TRBD2
clone_size: -

cdr3_aa: CASSPRPSSYEQYF
cdr3_nt: TGTGCCAGCAGCCCTAGGCCTAGCTCCTACGAGCAGTACTTC
j_call: TRBJ2-7
v_call: TRBV7-9
d_call: -
clone_size: -

cdr3_aa: CASKRDRNSYEQYF
cdr3_nt: TGTGCCAGCAAAAGGGACAGAAACTCCTACGAGCAGTACTTC
j_call: TRBJ2-7
v_call: TRBV2
d_call: TRBD1
clone_size: -

cdr3_aa: CASRGGQGPYEQYF
cdr3_nt: TGTGCCAGCAGGGGGGGACAGGGGCCCTACGAGCAGTACTTC
j_call: TRBJ2-7
v_call: TRBV28
d_call: TRBD1
clone_size: -

cdr3_aa: CASTFEDRGYSPLHF
cdr3_nt: TGTGCCAGCACCTTCGAGGACAGGGGGTATTCACCCCTCCACTTT
j_call: TRBJ1-6
v_call: TRBV6-6
d_call: TRBD1
clone_size: -

cdr3_aa: CATSTPRQVNYGYTF
cdr3_nt: TGTGCCACCAGCACCCCCCGCCAGGTCAACTATGGCTACACCTTC
j_call: TRBJ1-2
v_call: TRBV15
d_call: -
clone_size: -

cdr3_aa: CASSVGGRREIYEQYF
cdr3_nt: TGTGCCAGCAGCGTAGGAGGGCGGCGGGAGATCTACGAGCAGTACTTC
j_call: TRBJ2-7
v_call: TRBV9
d_call: TRBD2
clone_size: once

cdr3_aa: CASSETSGFPMGEQYF
cdr3_nt: TGTGCCAGCAGCGAGACTAGCGGGTTCCCGATGGGGGAGCAGTACTTC
j_call: TRBJ2-7
v_call: TRBV7-2
d_call: TRBD2
clone_size: once

cdr3_aa: CATSRDGGIPQETQYF
cdr3_nt: TGTGCCACCAGCAGAGATGGGGGGATACCTCAAGAGACCCAGTACTTC
j_call: TRBJ2-5
v_call: TRBV15
d_call: -
clone_size: -

cdr3_aa: CASRVTGGNQPQHF
cdr3_nt: TGCGCCAGCAGGGTCACAGGGGGCAATCAGCCCCAGCATTTT
j_call: TRBJ1-5
v_call: TRBV10-2
d_call: TRBD1
clone_size: -

cdr3_aa: CASSYSSGRDEQFF
cdr3_nt: TGTGCCAGCAGTTACTCATCGGGTCGCGATGAGCAGTTCTTC
j_call: TRBJ2-1
v_call: TRBV6-6
d_call: -
clone_size: -

cdr3_aa: CASSEAGRRSYTF
cdr3_nt: TGTGCCAGCAGTGAAGCGGGCCGAAGAAGCTACACCTTC
j_call: TRBJ1-2
v_call: TRBV6-1
d_call: -
clone_size: -

cdr3_aa: CASSQTGQVGQPQHF
cdr3_nt: TGTGCCAGCTCACAAACCGGACAGGTCGGGCAGCCCCAGCATTTT
j_call: TRBJ1-5
v_call: TRBV18
d_call: TRBD1
clone_size: -

cdr3_aa: CASSTDRLNTEAFF
cdr3_nt: TGTGCCAGTAGTACGGACAGGCTGAACACTGAAGCTTTCTTT
j_call: TRBJ1-1
v_call: TRBV19
d_call: TRBD1
clone_size: -

cdr3_aa: CASSPRGNYGYTF
cdr3_nt: TGTGCCAGCAGTCCTCGGGGGAACTATGGCTACACCTTC
j_call: TRBJ1-2
v_call: TRBV27
d_call: -
clone_size: once

cdr3_aa: CASSIGQSYEQYF
cdr3_nt: TGTGCCAGTAGTATAGGGCAGTCCTACGAGCAGTACTTC
j_call: TRBJ2-7
v_call: TRBV19
d_call: -
clone_size: once

cdr3_aa: CASRSGPANYGYTF
cdr3_nt: TGTGCCAGCAGATCAGGGCCAGCTAACTATGGCTACACCTTC
j_call: TRBJ1-2
v_call: TRBV28
d_call: -
clone_size: few

cdr3_aa: CASSPRQGGTEAFF
cdr3_nt: TGTGCCAGCAGCCCCCGACAGGGAGGCACTGAAGCTTTCTTT
j_call: TRBJ1-1
v_call: TRBV9
d_call: TRBD1
clone_size: -

cdr3_aa: CASSSRQGAWETQYF
cdr3_nt: TGTGCCAGCAGCTCGAGACAGGGGGCGTGGGAGACCCAGTACTTC
j_call: TRBJ2-5
v_call: TRBV7-9
d_call: TRBD1
clone_size: -

cdr3_aa: CASSLLAASSAGELFF
cdr3_nt: TGTGCCAGCAGCTTACTAGCGGCAAGCTCGGCCGGGGAGCTGTTTTTT
j_call: TRBJ2-2
v_call: TRBV7-2
d_call: TRBD2
clone_size: -

cdr3_aa: CASNEQGVRYGYTF
cdr3_nt: TGTGCCAGCAACGAACAGGGCGTAAGGTATGGCTACACCTTC
j_call: TRBJ1-2
v_call: TRBV2
d_call: -
clone_size: -

cdr3_aa: CASSSSGGSDEQFF
cdr3_nt: TGCGCCAGCAGCTCGAGCGGGGGGAGCGATGAGCAGTTCTTC
j_call: TRBJ2-1
v_call: TRBV5-1
d_call: TRBD2
clone_size: once

cdr3_aa: CASSISGNSNQPQHF
cdr3_nt: TGTGCCAGTAGTATATCAGGTAATAGCAATCAGCCCCAGCATTTT
j_call: TRBJ1-5
v_call: TRBV19
d_call: -
clone_size: -

cdr3_aa: CASSGQGIDNQPQHF
cdr3_nt: TGTGCCAGCTCTGGACAGGGGATCGACAATCAGCCCCAGCATTTT
j_call: TRBJ1-5
v_call: TRBV2
d_call: TRBD1
clone_size: few

cdr3_aa: CASSIDRVPGLQETQYF
cdr3_nt: TGTGCCAGTAGTATAGATCGCGTCCCGGGACTCCAAGAGACCCAGTACTTC
j_call: TRBJ2-5
v_call: TRBV19
d_call: -
clone_size: -

cdr3_aa: CATSVAGTSARGGELFF
cdr3_nt: TGTGCCACCAGTGTCGCGGGGACTAGCGCCCGGGGCGGGGAGCTGTTTTTT
j_call: TRBJ2-2
v_call: TRBV24-1
d_call: TRBD2
clone_size: -

cdr3_aa: CASSSKTGVSFYGYTF
cdr3_nt: TGTGCCAGTAGTAGCAAGACAGGGGTATCGTTCTATGGCTACACCTTC
j_call: TRBJ1-2
v_call: TRBV19
d_call: TRBD1
clone_size: -

cdr3_aa: CASSWGQLNTGELFF
cdr3_nt: TGCGCCAGCAGCTGGGGACAGCTGAACACCGGGGAGCTGTTTTTT
j_call: TRBJ2-2
v_call: TRBV5-1
d_call: TRBD1
clone_size: -

cdr3_aa: CSVVRGSGNTIYF
cdr3_nt: TGCAGCGTTGTGAGAGGCTCTGGAAACACCATATATTTT
j_call: TRBJ1-3
v_call: TRBV29-1
d_call: -
clone_size: -

cdr3_aa: CASGLSGGAYEQFF
cdr3_nt: TGTGCCAGTGGACTTAGCGGGGGGGCCTATGAGCAGTTCTTC
j_call: TRBJ2-1
v_call: TRBV19
d_call: TRBD2
clone_size: -

cdr3_aa: CASSLYLKGSNQPQHF
cdr3_nt: TGTGCCAGCAGCTTGTACCTGAAGGGGAGCAATCAGCCCCAGCATTTT
j_call: TRBJ1-5
v_call: TRBV5-6
d_call: -
clone_size: once

cdr3_aa: CASSSSGTVPYEQYF
cdr3_nt: TGTGCCAGTAGTAGCTCCGGGACAGTACCCTACGAGCAGTACTTC
j_call: TRBJ2-7
v_call: TRBV19
d_call: TRBD1
clone_size: -

cdr3_aa: CASSQTGTNHQPQHF
cdr3_nt: TGTGCCAGCAGCCAAACCGGGACAAACCATCAGCCCCAGCATTTT
j_call: TRBJ1-5
v_call: TRBV7-2
d_call: -
clone_size: once

cdr3_aa: CASSVGGHGETQYF
cdr3_nt: TGTGCCAGCAGCGTAGGAGGGCATGGAGAGACCCAGTACTTC
j_call: TRBJ2-5
v_call: TRBV9
d_call: -
clone_size: -

cdr3_aa: CASSLPGTGITEAFF
cdr3_nt: TGTGCCAGTAGTCTACCCGGGACAGGGATCACTGAAGCTTTCTTT
j_call: TRBJ1-1
v_call: TRBV19
d_call: TRBD1
clone_size: -

cdr3_aa: CASSIGQGSYGYTF
cdr3_nt: TGTGCCAGTAGTATCGGACAGGGATCCTATGGCTACACCTTC
j_call: TRBJ1-2
v_call: TRBV19
d_call: TRBD1
clone_size: -

cdr3_aa: CASNRGQGLNTGELFF
cdr3_nt: TGTGCCAGCAACCGTGGACAGGGCCTAAACACCGGGGAGCTGTTTTTT
j_call: TRBJ2-2
v_call: TRBV2
d_call: TRBD1
clone_size: -

cdr3_aa: CASSRTAQGNEQFF
cdr3_nt: TGTGCCAGCTCTCGGACAGCTCAGGGGAATGAGCAGTTCTTC
j_call: TRBJ2-1
v_call: TRBV9
d_call: -
clone_size: -

cdr3_aa: CASSSAAGGNTEAFF
cdr3_nt: TGTGCCAGCAGTTCCGCCGCAGGGGGGAACACTGAAGCTTTCTTT
j_call: TRBJ1-1
v_call: TRBV28
d_call: TRBD1
clone_size: -

cdr3_aa: CASSQTGSLNSPLHF
cdr3_nt: TGTGCCAGCTCACAGACAGGTTCCCTAAATTCACCCCTCCACTTT
j_call: TRBJ1-6
v_call: TRBV18
d_call: -
clone_size: -

cdr3_aa: CATSDFAAGGSDTQYF
cdr3_nt: TGTGCCACCAGTGATTTCGCGGCAGGGGGCTCAGATACGCAGTATTTT
j_call: TRBJ2-3
v_call: TRBV24-1
d_call: TRBD1
clone_size: -

cdr3_aa: CASSLGGGLFSNQPQHF
cdr3_nt: TGTGCCAGCAGCTTAGGAGGCGGACTGTTTAGCAATCAGCCCCAGCATTTT
j_call: TRBJ1-5
v_call: TRBV7-2
d_call: -
clone_size: -

cdr3_aa: CASTGQFYGYTF
cdr3_nt: TGTGCCAGCACAGGACAGTTCTATGGCTACACCTTC
j_call: TRBJ1-2
v_call: TRBV12-3/TRBV12-4
d_call: -
clone_size: -

cdr3_aa: CASSYIRGHSNQPQHF
cdr3_nt: TGTGCCAGCAGTTATATACGAGGCCATAGCAATCAGCCCCAGCATTTT
j_call: TRBJ1-5
v_call: TRBV6-2/TRBV6-3
d_call: -
clone_size: -

cdr3_aa: CASSHLGATDTQYF
cdr3_nt: TGTGCCAGCAGCCACTTAGGGGCCACAGATACGCAGTATTTT
j_call: TRBJ2-3
v_call: TRBV3-1/TRBV3-2
d_call: -
clone_size: -